This T cell receptor (beta chain) was obtained from a study of blood T cells in healthy people across ages. Study conclusions and caveats: Older age coincided with a roughly linear decline in TCR beta diversity per million T cells.

About this clonotype itself: Its specificity is not known.

PCR was performed a second time for about 7 to 12 cycles using a sample-barcoded 5' primer and a J-beta primer mix. TCRdb redid the calling of the 5' RACE reads with MiXCR, one entry per CDR3 protein. The sample shows about 720,000 distinct CDR3 sequences, 20% to 25% of them seen only once. Every donor gave 8 to 10 milliliters of peripheral blood. The same sample was also used in a study of T cells of mothers and their children. Per that study: Persisting microchimeric T cell clones went undetected.

The sample comprised blood. The TCR sequence derives from a boy aged 5 to 17 in good health.

The CDR3, as DNA: TGCGCCAGCAGCTTGGCCCTGGGGGATGGCTACACCTTC. Translated, it gives CASSLALGDGYTF. The V call is TRBV5-1, the J call TRBJ1-2, with TRBD1 as a possible D gene (5 bases). The CDR3 covers 13 residues. CDR1 is SGHRS, CDR2 YFSETQ, per germline. V was pared by 0 bases and J by 6 bases, with 9 bases between.